The source of this TCR beta chain is a study of T cells in Graves' hyperthyroidism and ophthalmopathy. Study-level information: Peripheral blood specimens were obtained at initial diagnosis, prior to any treatment.

This clonotype was seen only a few times. RNA transcripts gave rise to amplified TCR beta CDR3 regions. The HTBI primer set was used in a first-round RT-PCR of the TCR CDR3. MiXCR, applied by TCRdb to the multiplex PCR reads, yields one record per CDR3 protein. The data contain approximately 640,000 distinct CDR3 sequences, roughly 16% of them singletons. Those with hyperthyroidism were 18 to 65 years old, newly diagnosed, and ill for under 2 months. The PBMCs were sourced from fresh peripheral blood (approximately 10 ml). In germline, CDR1 is DFQATT, CDR2 SNEGSKA (reference sequence). The CDR3 contains 14 residues. Trimming took off 3 bases at V and 5 bases at J, with 16 bases between the two ends.

Sample: blood. The TCR sequence derives from a woman under 40 with Graves' hyperthyroidism. The chain recombines TRBV20-1 with TRBJ1-1; a weak D match, TRBD1 (6 bases). The chain's CDR3 is CSARRGSPVTEAFF. Written as DNA, the CDR3 is TGCAGTGCTAGGAGGGGGTCCCCAGTGACTGAAGCTTTCTTT.